These T cell receptor beta chains were read from a single sample in a study of T cells after posttransplantation cyclophosphamide. The repertoire was sequenced with immunoSEQ multiplex PCR; TCRdb's copy has only in-frame clones and lacks some. The data hold more than 15,000 clones, with around 95% observed a single time. Sequenced material: naive CD4+ T cells sorted from blood. All receptors come from a woman in her forties or fifties in good health and a related stem cell transplant donor. The CDR3 runs from the conserved cysteine through the conserved F or W. D genes are given only for firm matches. Size is omitted from some rows. Given values are once, few, many or a class for expanded clones.

clone size: NA; V gene: TRBV18; D gene: TRBD1; J gene: TRBJ1-5; CDR3 protein: CASSLSGTGGNQPQHF; CDR3 DNA: TGTGCCAGCTCACTATCCGGGACAGGGGGCAATCAGCCCCAGCATTTT
clone size: NA; V gene: TRBV29-1; D gene: NA; J gene: TRBJ1-2; CDR3 protein: CSVEDRWNGAYSYTF; CDR3 DNA: TGCAGCGTTGAAGATCGGTGGAACGGAGCCTATAGCTACACCTTC
clone size: NA; V gene: TRBV10-3; D gene: NA; J gene: TRBJ2-5; CDR3 protein: CAISNSVETQYF; CDR3 DNA: TGTGCCATCAGTAATAGTGTGGAGACCCAGTACTTC
clone size: NA; V gene: TRBV30; D gene: NA; J gene: TRBJ1-5; CDR3 protein: CAWSVSGNQPQHF; CDR3 DNA: TGTGCCTGGAGTGTTTCTGGCAATCAGCCCCAGCATTTT
clone size: NA; V gene: TRBV6-5; D gene: NA; J gene: TRBJ2-7; CDR3 protein: CASSYTFLAYEQYF; CDR3 DNA: TGTGCCAGCAGTTACACTTTTCTGGCCTACGAGCAGTACTTC
clone size: NA; V gene: TRBV27; D gene: NA; J gene: TRBJ1-1; CDR3 protein: CASSSAGHTEAFF; CDR3 DNA: TGTGCCAGCAGTTCAGCAGGGCACACTGAAGCTTTCTTT
clone size: NA; V gene: TRBV19; D gene: TRBD1; J gene: TRBJ1-2; CDR3 protein: CASSSTGGRGYTF; CDR3 DNA: TGTGCCAGTAGTTCTACAGGGGGTCGAGGCTACACCTTC
clone size: NA; V gene: TRBV2; D gene: TRBD1; J gene: TRBJ2-3; CDR3 protein: CASSPNRGRGDTQYF; CDR3 DNA: TGTGCCAGCAGCCCGAACAGGGGGCGGGGGGATACGCAGTATTTT
clone size: NA; V gene: TRBV27; D gene: NA; J gene: TRBJ2-7; CDR3 protein: CASSLRQGHYEQYF; CDR3 DNA: TGTGCCAGCAGTTTACGGCAGGGACACTACGAGCAGTACTTC
clone size: NA; V gene: TRBV2; D gene: TRBD2; J gene: TRBJ2-5; CDR3 protein: CASSDPTRLAGEETQYF; CDR3 DNA: TGTGCCAGCAGTGATCCAACACGACTAGCGGGAGAAGAGACCCAGTACTTC
clone size: NA; V gene: TRBV11-2; D gene: TRBD2; J gene: TRBJ2-1; CDR3 protein: CASSQGLAGVEQFF; CDR3 DNA: TGTGCCAGCAGCCAGGGACTAGCGGGAGTGGAGCAGTTCTTC
clone size: NA; V gene: TRBV2; D gene: TRBD2; J gene: TRBJ2-2; CDR3 protein: CASKGLAGTGELFF; CDR3 DNA: TGTGCCAGCAAAGGACTAGCGGGGACCGGGGAGCTGTTTTTT
clone size: NA; V gene: TRBV15; D gene: TRBD2; J gene: TRBJ2-7; CDR3 protein: CATSRKLGGVGSYEQYF; CDR3 DNA: TGTGCCACCAGCAGAAAGCTTGGGGGGGTGGGCTCCTACGAGCAGTACTTC
clone size: NA; V gene: TRBV5-4; D gene: NA; J gene: TRBJ1-2; CDR3 protein: CASSFLQGSNYGYTF; CDR3 DNA: TGTGCCAGCAGCTTTCTCCAGGGGAGTAACTATGGCTACACCTTC
clone size: NA; V gene: TRBV21-1; D gene: NA; J gene: TRBJ2-6; CDR3 protein: CASSSRPGTGPSGANVLTF; CDR3 DNA: TGTGCCAGCAGCTCCCGACCCGGGACAGGGCCTTCTGGGGCCAACGTCCTGACTTTC
clone size: NA; V gene: TRBV5-1; D gene: TRBD1; J gene: TRBJ2-1; CDR3 protein: CASSQTGVNNEQFF; CDR3 DNA: TGCGCCAGCAGCCAAACAGGGGTTAACAATGAGCAGTTCTTC
clone size: NA; V gene: TRBV28; D gene: NA; J gene: TRBJ2-7; CDR3 protein: CASRSGGELYEQYF; CDR3 DNA: TGTGCCAGCAGATCCGGGGGAGAGCTCTACGAGCAGTACTTC
clone size: once; V gene: TRBV28; D gene: TRBD2; J gene: TRBJ2-7; CDR3 protein: CASSLGSGTRYEQYF; CDR3 DNA: TGTGCCAGCAGTCTGGGGAGCGGGACTAGGTACGAGCAGTACTTC
clone size: NA; V gene: TRBV18; D gene: TRBD1; J gene: TRBJ2-1; CDR3 protein: CASSPSGQGASEQFF; CDR3 DNA: TGTGCCAGCTCACCGTCGGGACAGGGGGCAAGTGAGCAGTTCTTC
clone size: once; V gene: TRBV7-6; D gene: NA; J gene: TRBJ2-1; CDR3 protein: CASSLSPGYNEQFF; CDR3 DNA: TGTGCCAGCAGCTTATCACCAGGGTACAATGAGCAGTTCTTC
clone size: NA; V gene: TRBV30; D gene: TRBD1; J gene: TRBJ1-2; CDR3 protein: CASIGGQGGYTF; CDR3 DNA: TGTGCCTCAATAGGGGGACAGGGTGGCTACACCTTC
clone size: once; V gene: TRBV6-1; D gene: TRBD1; J gene: TRBJ1-5; CDR3 protein: CASTDRASNQPQHF; CDR3 DNA: TGTGCCAGCACCGACAGGGCTAGCAATCAGCCCCAGCATTTT
clone size: NA; V gene: TRBV29-1; D gene: NA; J gene: TRBJ2-5; CDR3 protein: CSVAVTNQETQYF; CDR3 DNA: TGCAGCGTTGCCGTCACAAACCAAGAGACCCAGTACTTC
clone size: NA; V gene: TRBV7-2; D gene: TRBD2; J gene: TRBJ2-5; CDR3 protein: CASSPLSGSGGETQYF; CDR3 DNA: TGTGCCAGCAGCCCCCTCAGCGGGAGTGGGGGAGAGACCCAGTACTTC
clone size: NA; V gene: TRBV28; D gene: NA; J gene: TRBJ2-6; CDR3 protein: CASWARDSGANVLTF; CDR3 DNA: TGTGCCAGCTGGGCCAGGGACTCTGGGGCCAACGTCCTGACTTTC
clone size: NA; V gene: TRBV29-1; D gene: TRBD1; J gene: TRBJ2-1; CDR3 protein: CSLTGQGDEQFF; CDR3 DNA: TGCAGCCTTACGGGACAGGGGGACGAGCAGTTCTTC
clone size: NA; V gene: TRBV7-7; D gene: NA; J gene: TRBJ1-1; CDR3 protein: CASSLSENTEAFF; CDR3 DNA: TGTGCCAGCAGTCTTAGCGAGAACACTGAAGCTTTCTTT
clone size: NA; V gene: TRBV11-2; D gene: NA; J gene: TRBJ1-2; CDR3 protein: CASSLMLRGSGGYTF; CDR3 DNA: TGTGCCAGCAGCTTAATGTTGCGGGGTTCTGGTGGCTACACCTTC
clone size: NA; V gene: TRBV5-8; D gene: NA; J gene: TRBJ2-7; CDR3 protein: CASSLRGYSYEQYF; CDR3 DNA: TGTGCCAGCAGCTTGCGGGGTTACTCCTACGAGCAGTACTTC
clone size: NA; V gene: TRBV11-2; D gene: NA; J gene: TRBJ1-3; CDR3 protein: CASRHTGYESGNTIYF; CDR3 DNA: TGTGCCAGCAGACATACAGGGTACGAGTCTGGAAACACCATATATTTT
clone size: NA; V gene: TRBV6-5; D gene: NA; J gene: TRBJ2-1; CDR3 protein: CASSYSRVPLYNEQFF; CDR3 DNA: TGTGCCAGCAGTTACTCTCGGGTTCCCCTTTACAATGAGCAGTTCTTC
clone size: NA; V gene: TRBV5-1; D gene: NA; J gene: TRBJ1-2; CDR3 protein: CASYPGGLNYGYTF; CDR3 DNA: TGCGCCAGCTACCCGGGGGGATTGAACTATGGCTACACCTTC
clone size: NA; V gene: TRBV9; D gene: NA; J gene: TRBJ2-3; CDR3 protein: CASSPQRNPVGDTQYF; CDR3 DNA: TGTGCCAGCAGCCCTCAGCGGAACCCCGTGGGGGATACGCAGTATTTT
clone size: once; V gene: TRBV19; D gene: NA; J gene: TRBJ2-3; CDR3 protein: CASMLGAGDTQYF; CDR3 DNA: TGTGCCAGTATGCTAGGGGCAGGAGATACGCAGTATTTT
clone size: NA; V gene: TRBV6-6; D gene: NA; J gene: TRBJ2-3; CDR3 protein: CASSSPNTDTQYF; CDR3 DNA: TGTGCCAGCAGCTCCCCTAACACAGATACGCAGTATTTT
clone size: NA; V gene: TRBV5-1; D gene: NA; J gene: TRBJ2-3; CDR3 protein: CASSLIARGTDTQYF; CDR3 DNA: TGCGCCAGCAGCTTGATAGCGAGAGGCACAGATACGCAGTATTTT
clone size: NA; V gene: TRBV5-1; D gene: TRBD1; J gene: TRBJ1-4; CDR3 protein: CASSPGQNEKLFF; CDR3 DNA: TGCGCCAGCAGCCCGGGACAGAATGAAAAACTGTTTTTT
clone size: NA; V gene: TRBV5-4; D gene: TRBD2; J gene: TRBJ2-3; CDR3 protein: CASSTGLAVVTDTQYF; CDR3 DNA: TGTGCCAGCAGCACCGGACTAGCAGTTGTCACAGATACGCAGTATTTT
clone size: NA; V gene: TRBV7-2; D gene: NA; J gene: TRBJ1-2; CDR3 protein: CASSLESGAGYGYTF; CDR3 DNA: TGTGCCAGCAGCTTAGAATCAGGGGCAGGGTATGGCTACACCTTC
clone size: NA; V gene: TRBV4-2; D gene: NA; J gene: TRBJ2-5; CDR3 protein: CASSQGAGGETQYF; CDR3 DNA: TGTGCCAGCAGCCAAGGGGCAGGGGGGGAGACCCAGTACTTC
clone size: NA; V gene: TRBV29-1; D gene: TRBD1; J gene: TRBJ1-1; CDR3 protein: CSVEVGQGNTEAFF; CDR3 DNA: TGCAGCGTTGAAGTGGGACAGGGTAACACTGAAGCTTTCTTT
clone size: NA; V gene: TRBV15; D gene: NA; J gene: TRBJ1-5; CDR3 protein: CATSRDLGQYQPQHF; CDR3 DNA: TGTGCCACCAGCAGAGATCTAGGACAATATCAGCCCCAGCATTTT
clone size: NA; V gene: TRBV19; D gene: NA; J gene: TRBJ2-1; CDR3 protein: CASNIAGAYNEQFF; CDR3 DNA: TGTGCCAGTAACATCGCGGGCGCCTACAATGAGCAGTTCTTC
clone size: NA; V gene: TRBV14; D gene: NA; J gene: TRBJ1-1; CDR3 protein: CASSPAPRGTMNTEAFF; CDR3 DNA: TGTGCCAGCAGCCCGGCACCAAGAGGAACAATGAACACTGAAGCTTTCTTT
clone size: NA; V gene: TRBV10-3; D gene: TRBD1; J gene: TRBJ1-5; CDR3 protein: CAIGQGDQPQHF; CDR3 DNA: TGTGCCATCGGACAGGGTGATCAGCCCCAGCATTTT
clone size: NA; V gene: TRBV11-3; D gene: TRBD2; J gene: TRBJ2-1; CDR3 protein: CASSPGLAGAVGSYNEQFF; CDR3 DNA: TGTGCCAGCAGCCCGGGACTAGCGGGAGCGGTTGGGTCCTACAATGAGCAGTTCTTC
clone size: NA; V gene: TRBV4-1; D gene: TRBD2; J gene: TRBJ2-7; CDR3 protein: CASSQGLFGGAPEQYF; CDR3 DNA: TGCGCCAGCAGCCAGGGACTATTCGGGGGGGCGCCCGAGCAGTACTTC
clone size: NA; V gene: TRBV13; D gene: TRBD1; J gene: TRBJ2-3; CDR3 protein: CASSRDRGQSDTQYF; CDR3 DNA: TGTGCCAGCAGCCGGGACAGGGGGCAGTCAGATACGCAGTATTTT
clone size: NA; V gene: TRBV10-3; D gene: NA; J gene: TRBJ1-1; CDR3 protein: CAISDRGGTEAFF; CDR3 DNA: TGTGCCATCAGTGATCGGGGGGGCACTGAAGCTTTCTTT
clone size: NA; V gene: TRBV6-5; D gene: TRBD1; J gene: TRBJ1-2; CDR3 protein: CASTPDRGYGYTF; CDR3 DNA: TGTGCCAGCACACCGGACAGGGGTTATGGCTACACCTTC
clone size: NA; V gene: TRBV21-1; D gene: NA; J gene: TRBJ1-1; CDR3 protein: CASRSVLATIRTEAFF; CDR3 DNA: TGTGCCAGCAGGTCTGTTTTAGCTACAATTCGCACTGAAGCTTTCTTT
clone size: NA; V gene: TRBV5-8; D gene: NA; J gene: TRBJ1-1; CDR3 protein: CASSSTGHPNTEAFF; CDR3 DNA: TGTGCCAGCAGCTCGACGGGACACCCGAACACTGAAGCTTTCTTT
clone size: once; V gene: TRBV18; D gene: NA; J gene: TRBJ1-3; CDR3 protein: CASSPNRENTIYF; CDR3 DNA: TGTGCCAGCTCACCAAACAGGGAAAACACCATATATTTT
clone size: NA; V gene: TRBV2; D gene: TRBD2; J gene: TRBJ2-1; CDR3 protein: CASSELAGTYNEQFF; CDR3 DNA: TGTGCCAGCAGTGAACTAGCGGGAACTTACAATGAGCAGTTCTTC
clone size: NA; V gene: TRBV5-1; D gene: TRBD2; J gene: TRBJ2-1; CDR3 protein: CASSYLAGSLYNEQFF; CDR3 DNA: TGCGCCAGCAGCTATCTAGCGGGATCCCTCTACAATGAGCAGTTCTTC